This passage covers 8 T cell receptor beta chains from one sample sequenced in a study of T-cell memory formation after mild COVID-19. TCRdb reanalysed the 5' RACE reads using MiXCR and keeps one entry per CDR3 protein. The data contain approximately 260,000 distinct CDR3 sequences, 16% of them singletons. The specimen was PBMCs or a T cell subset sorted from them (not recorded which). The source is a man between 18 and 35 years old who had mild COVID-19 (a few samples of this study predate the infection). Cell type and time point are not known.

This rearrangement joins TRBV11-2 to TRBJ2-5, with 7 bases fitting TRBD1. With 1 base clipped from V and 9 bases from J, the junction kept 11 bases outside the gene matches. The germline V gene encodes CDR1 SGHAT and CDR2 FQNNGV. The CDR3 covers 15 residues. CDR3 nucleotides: TGTGCCAGCAGCTTAGGGGACAGTCGCGTTCGGGCCCAGTACTTC. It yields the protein CASSLGDSRVRAQYF.

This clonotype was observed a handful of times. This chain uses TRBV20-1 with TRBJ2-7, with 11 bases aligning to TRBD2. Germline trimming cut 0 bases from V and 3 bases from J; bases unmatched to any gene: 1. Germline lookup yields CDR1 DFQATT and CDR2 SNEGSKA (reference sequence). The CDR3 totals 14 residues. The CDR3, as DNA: TGCAGTGCTAGAGATGGACTAGCGGGCTACGAGCAGTACTTC. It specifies CSARDGLAGYEQYF.

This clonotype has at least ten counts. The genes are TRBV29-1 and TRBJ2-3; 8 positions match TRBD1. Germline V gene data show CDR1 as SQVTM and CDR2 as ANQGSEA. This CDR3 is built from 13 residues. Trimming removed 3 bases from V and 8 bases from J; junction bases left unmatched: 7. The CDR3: CSVERQGAGTQYF. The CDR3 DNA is TGCAGCGTTGAGAGGCAGGGGGCAGGTACGCAGTATTTT.

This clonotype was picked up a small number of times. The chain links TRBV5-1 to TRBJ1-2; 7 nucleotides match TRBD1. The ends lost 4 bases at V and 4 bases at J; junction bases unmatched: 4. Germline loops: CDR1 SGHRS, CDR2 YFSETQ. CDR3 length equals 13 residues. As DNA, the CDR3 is TGCGCCAGCAGCGGGGGACAGAGCTATGGCTACACCTTC. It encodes CASSGGQSYGYTF.

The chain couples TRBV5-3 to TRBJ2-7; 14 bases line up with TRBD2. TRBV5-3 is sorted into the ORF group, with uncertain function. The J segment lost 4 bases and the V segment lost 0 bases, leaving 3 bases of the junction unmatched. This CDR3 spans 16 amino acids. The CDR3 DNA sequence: TGTGCCAGAAGCTTGGGACTAGCGGGGGGGCCGTACGAGCAGTACTTC. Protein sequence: CARSLGLAGGPYEQYF.

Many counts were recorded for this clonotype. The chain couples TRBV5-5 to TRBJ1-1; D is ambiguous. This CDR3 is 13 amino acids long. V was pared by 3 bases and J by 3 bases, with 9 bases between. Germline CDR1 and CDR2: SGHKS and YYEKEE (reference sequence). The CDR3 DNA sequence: TGTGCCAGCAGCTCTGCCGCGGACACTGAAGCTTTCTTT. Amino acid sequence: CASSSAADTEAFF.

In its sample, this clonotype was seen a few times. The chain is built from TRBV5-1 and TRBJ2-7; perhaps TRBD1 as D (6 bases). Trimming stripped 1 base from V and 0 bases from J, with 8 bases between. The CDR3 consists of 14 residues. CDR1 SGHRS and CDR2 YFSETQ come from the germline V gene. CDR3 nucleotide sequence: TGCGCCAGCAGCTTGCAGGGGAACTCCTACGAGCAGTACTTC. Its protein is CASSLQGNSYEQYF.

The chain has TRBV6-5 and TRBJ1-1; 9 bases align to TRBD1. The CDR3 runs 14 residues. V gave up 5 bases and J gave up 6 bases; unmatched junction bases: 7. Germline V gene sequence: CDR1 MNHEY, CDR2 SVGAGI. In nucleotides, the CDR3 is TGTGCCAGCAGTGGGGGACAGGGTAGAGCTGAAGCTTTCTTT. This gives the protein CASSGGQGRAEAFF.